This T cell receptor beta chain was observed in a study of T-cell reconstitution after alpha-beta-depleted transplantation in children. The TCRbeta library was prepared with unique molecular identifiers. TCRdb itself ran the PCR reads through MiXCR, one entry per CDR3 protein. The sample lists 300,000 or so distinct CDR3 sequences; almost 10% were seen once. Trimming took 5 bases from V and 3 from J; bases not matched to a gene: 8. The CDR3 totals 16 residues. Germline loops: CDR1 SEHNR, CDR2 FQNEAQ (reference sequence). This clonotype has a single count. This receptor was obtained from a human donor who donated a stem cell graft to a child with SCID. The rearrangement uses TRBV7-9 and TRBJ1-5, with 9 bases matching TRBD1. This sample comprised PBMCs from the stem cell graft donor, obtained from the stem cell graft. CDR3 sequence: CASSPEGQGLNQPQHF. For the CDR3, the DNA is TGTGCCAGCAGCCCCGAGGGACAGGGACTCAATCAGCCCCAGCATTTT.